These 22 T cell receptor beta chains were all obtained from the same sample, sequenced in a study of cytomegalovirus exposure and HLA in healthy donors. The PCR had 60 Vbeta and 13 Jbeta primers. Libraries were prepared by immunoSEQ multiplex PCR; TCRdb keeps only in-frame clonotypes and omits some of them. The data show 150,000 to 200,000 clones, around 80% seen once. The sample taken for sequencing was PBMCs. These receptors were obtained from a man aged 35-49 years in good health and CMV-seropositive.

This clone was seen once. CDR3 in amino acids: CASSSDRISYEQYF. Here the CDR3 DNA reads TGTGCCAGCAGCTCAGACAGGATCTCCTACGAGCAGTACTTC. This chain links TRBV7-8 with TRBJ2-7; weak D call: TRBD1 (6 bases). Trimming pared 4 bases from V and 0 bases from J, leaving 10 bases between. In germline, CDR1 is SGHVS, CDR2 FQNEAQ. The CDR3 is 14 amino acids.

V and J are TRBV28 and TRBJ1-2; no firm D call. Between the trimmed V and J ends, which lost 6 bases and 1 base, there was a span of 15 bases. The germline gives CDR1 MDHEN, CDR2 SYDVKM. This CDR3 has 15 amino acids. For the CDR3, the DNA is TGTGCCAGCAGAACGATCTTCGGAGATAACTATGGCTACACCTTC. As protein: CASRTIFGDNYGYTF.

The chain couples TRBV6-5 to TRBJ1-1; 7 positions match TRBD1. The trim removed 6 bases at V and 4 bases at J, leaving 11 bases unmatched. Germline lookup yields CDR1 MNHEY and CDR2 SVGAGI. This CDR3 is built from 15 residues. In nucleotides, the CDR3 is TGTGCCAGCAGCCGCTTAGGGGGCGGAATCACTGAAGCTTTCTTT. It codes for CASSRLGGGITEAFF.

The chain recombines TRBV28 with TRBJ2-3; 8 bases are a match to TRBD1. The V and J ends lost 5 bases and 3 bases, in that order; junction bases with no gene match: 10. The V gene's germline CDR1 is MDHEN and CDR2 SYDVKM. CDR3 size: 16 residues. The DNA for the CDR3 is TGTGCCAGCAGTGAGACAGGGGCTAGAAGGACAGATACGCAGTATTTT. It is translated as CASSETGARRTDTQYF. The variable domain in full, completed from reference TRBV28 and TRBJ2-3, reads DVKVTQSSRYLVKRTGEKVFLECVQDMDHENMFWYRQDPGLGLRLIYFSYDVKMKEKGDIPEGYSVSREKKERFSLILESASTNQTSMYLCASSETGARRTDTQYFGPGTRLTVL.

The chain carries TRBV11-2 and TRBJ2-6; 10 bases are a match to TRBD1. The trim removed 5 bases at V and 2 bases at J, leaving 6 bases unmatched. From germline, CDR1 is SGHAT and CDR2 FQNNGV. This CDR3 contains 17 residues. CDR3 DNA: TGTGCCAGCAGCCTAAGGACAGGGGGAACTGGGGCCAACGTCCTGACTTTC. Translating gives CASSLRTGGTGANVLTF.

The rearrangement links TRBV5-5 to TRBJ1-2, with 7 bases lining up with TRBD1. J was trimmed by 6 bases and V by 4 bases; bases with no gene match: 12. The CDR3 consists of 15 residues. The germline gives CDR1 SGHKS, CDR2 YYEKEE (reference sequence). Here the CDR3 reads CASSLALDRVDGYTF. DNA for the CDR3: TGTGCCAGCAGCCTGGCCCTTGACAGGGTGGATGGCTACACCTTC.

This chain's CDR3 is CASSQAGDGNQPQHF. Here the CDR3 DNA reads TGCGCCAGCAGCCAGGCAGGGGATGGCAATCAGCCCCAGCATTTT. The gene calls are TRBV5-1 and TRBJ1-5, with D possibly TRBD1 on 6 matching bases. Germline CDR1 is SGHRS and CDR2 is YFSETQ. Between the trimmed V and J ends, which lost 4 bases and 2 bases, there was a span of 13 bases. The CDR3 is 15 residues long.

This chain joins TRBV15 and TRBJ1-1; a weak D match, TRBD1 (6 bases). CDR3 length: 15 amino acids. From germline, CDR1 is LNHNV and CDR2 YYDKDF (reference sequence). The V end was cut by 2 bases, the J end by 3 bases, with 13 bases between. Written as DNA, the CDR3 is TGTGCCACCAGCAGACTAAGGGGGATGGACACTGAAGCTTTCTTT. It specifies CATSRLRGMDTEAFF. Full variable domain (outside the CDR3, taken from reference TRBV15 and TRBJ1-1): DAMVIQNPRYQVTQFGKPVTLSCSQTLNHNVMYWYQQKSSQAPKLLFHYYDKDFNNEADTPDNFQSRRPNTSFCFLDIRSPGLGDTAMYLCATSRLRGMDTEAFFGQGTRLTVV.

The V gene is TRBV27, the J gene TRBJ1-2; D is perhaps TRBD1 (6 bases). Germline V lookup: CDR1 MNHEY, CDR2 SMNVEV (reference sequence). This CDR3 contains 16 residues. Trimming cost V 4 bases and J 1 base, with 16 bases left between them. As DNA, the CDR3 is TGTGCCAGCAGTTCTCACAGGGAAGGGGTTAACTATGGCTACACCTTC. The encoded protein is CASSSHREGVNYGYTF.

The chain recombines TRBV19 with TRBJ2-4, with 16 bases that match TRBD2. Germline assignment: CDR1 LNHDA and CDR2 SQIVND (reference sequence). The CDR3 is made up of 15 amino acids. V shed 8 bases, J shed 7 bases, and the junction held 5 bases outside the gene matches. CDR3 in DNA: TGTGCCAGTGGGACTAGCGGGAGGGCCCTGAACATTCAGTACTTC. It specifies CASGTSGRALNIQYF. The full variable domain, rest sourced from reference TRBV19 and TRBJ2-4, is DGGITQSPKYLFRKEGQNVTLSCEQNLNHDAMYWYRQDPGQGLRLIYYSQIVNDFQKGDIAEGYSVSREKKESFPLTVTSAQKNPTAFYLCASGTSGRALNIQYFGAGTRLSVL.

The chain employs TRBV19 and TRBJ2-3, with D perhaps TRBD2 (5 bases). The germline gives CDR1 LNHDA, CDR2 SQIVND (reference sequence). The CDR3 loop spans 15 amino acids. Trimming stripped 4 bases from V and 0 bases from J, with 11 bases between. This chain's CDR3 is CASSTGESSTDTQYF. The CDR3 DNA is TGTGCCAGTAGTACCGGGGAGTCCAGCACAGATACGCAGTATTTT.

There are a few counts of this clone. The chain couples TRBV7-9 to TRBJ1-5; 8 bases match TRBD1. Germline V gives CDR1 SEHNR, CDR2 FQNEAQ (reference sequence). V was pared by 5 bases and J by 5 bases, with 8 bases of the junction left unmatched. CDR3 size: 15 residues. CDR3 in amino acids: CASSPGQGTDQPQHF. In DNA, the CDR3 is TGTGCCAGCAGCCCAGGACAGGGAACCGATCAGCCCCAGCATTTT.

This sequence joins TRBV5-1 and TRBJ1-4, with TRBD1 identical over 7 bases. The V gene's germline CDR1 is SGHRS and CDR2 YFSETQ. The V gene end was trimmed by 5 bases and the J gene end by 0 bases; junction bases not matched to a gene: 4. The CDR3 extends over 15 amino acids. The CDR3 reads CASRKQGATNEKLFF. CDR3 sequence (DNA): TGCGCCAGCAGAAAGCAGGGGGCAACTAATGAAAAACTGTTTTTT. The full variable domain, with the rest looked up from reference TRBV5-1 and TRBJ1-4, is KAGVTQTPRYLIKTRGQQVTLSCSPISGHRSVSWYQQTPGQGLQFLFEYFSETQRNKGNFPGRFSGRQFSNSRSEMNVSTLELGDSALYLCASRKQGATNEKLFFGSGTQLSVL.

The chain uses TRBV19 and TRBJ2-7; 12 positions agree with TRBD1. This CDR3 comprises 18 residues. Trimming removed 2 bases from V and 2 bases from J; junction bases left unmatched: 10. Per germline, CDR1 LNHDA and CDR2 SQIVND (reference sequence). This chain's CDR3 is CASSIPGTGGVGAYEQYF. CDR3 coding DNA: TGTGCCAGTAGTATACCGGGGACAGGGGGCGTCGGGGCCTACGAGCAGTACTTC.

Turning to this clone: The junction and the germline gene differ at one end; a read error may be behind it. The V gene is TRBV7-7, the J gene TRBJ2-1; unclear D gene. The CDR3 loop spans 12 amino acids. CDR1 and CDR2 (germline): SSHAT, FNYEAQ (reference sequence). The CDR3 reads CASSVTGGEQFF. As DNA, the CDR3 is TGTGCTAGCAGCGTAACCGGCGGTGAGCAGTTCTTC.

This clone came up once. The chain carries TRBV28 and TRBJ2-2; 8 bases map to TRBD2. Germline CDR1 is MDHEN and CDR2 is SYDVKM. Trimming cost V 2 bases and J 7 bases; bases outside gene matches: 9. The CDR3 is 16 amino acids. The CDR3 bases are TGTGCCAGCAGTTTAAGGGCTCCGGGAGGGAACGGGGAGCTGTTTTTT. It is translated as CASSLRAPGGNGELFF. Full variable domain (missing parts from reference TRBV28 and TRBJ2-2): DVKVTQSSRYLVKRTGEKVFLECVQDMDHENMFWYRQDPGLGLRLIYFSYDVKMKEKGDIPEGYSVSREKKERFSLILESASTNQTSMYLCASSLRAPGGNGELFFGEGSRLTVL.

This rearrangement joins TRBV7-2 to TRBJ2-1, with a tentative D call TRBD1 (6 bases). Between the trimmed V and J ends, which lost 6 bases and 0 bases, there was a span of 15 bases. The germline V gene encodes CDR1 SGHTA and CDR2 FQGNSA. This CDR3 is 16 amino acids long. DNA for the CDR3: TGTGCCAGCAGGGATGACAGGATCCTCTCCTACAATGAGCAGTTCTTC. Translation: CASRDDRILSYNEQFF.

This clone was found a few times. The chain has TRBV7-8 and TRBJ2-7; 7 bases align to TRBD1. The trim removed 0 bases at V and 9 bases at J, leaving 2 bases unmatched. Germline values: CDR1 SGHVS, CDR2 FQNEAQ. This CDR3 contains 12 residues. As DNA, the CDR3 is TGTGCCAGCAGCTTAGCGGACAGGAGGCAGTACTTC. As protein: CASSLADRRQYF.

In this sample, this clone turned up once. The V and J genes are TRBV7-9 and TRBJ1-2; the D gene is possibly TRBD1 (6 bases). Trimming shortened V by 6 bases and J by 3 bases, and 11 bases separated the two germline ends. The V gene's germline CDR1 is SEHNR and CDR2 FQNEAQ (reference sequence). This CDR3 contains 13 residues. The CDR3 protein is CASSRDNYYGYTF. The CDR3 bases are TGTGCCAGCAGTAGGGACAATTACTATGGCTACACCTTC.

The CDR3 bases are TGTGCCAGCAGCTTGGTAGGGACAGGGAACTATGGCTACACCTTC. It encodes CASSLVGTGNYGYTF. The chain uses TRBV5-4 and TRBJ1-2; TRBD1 agrees at 9 bases. The CDR3 spans 15 residues. The V and J ends lost 0 bases and 2 bases, in that order; junction bases with no gene match: 2. CDR1 and CDR2 from the germline V gene are SGHNT and YYREEE (reference sequence). Looking up the rest from reference TRBV5-4 and TRBJ1-2 gives the full variable domain: ETGVTQSPTHLIKTRGQQVTLRCSSQSGHNTVSWYQQALGQGPQFIFQYYREEENGRGNFPPRFSGLQFPNYSSELNVNALELDDSALYLCASSLVGTGNYGYTFGSGTRLTVV.

This chain links TRBV27 with TRBJ2-7, with D possibly being TRBD1 (6 bases). Germline CDR1 and CDR2: MNHEY and SMNVEV (reference sequence). V gave up 2 bases and J gave up 2 bases, with 16 bases separating them. This CDR3 region has 16 residues. The CDR3 nucleotides are TGTGCCAGCAGTTTAAGGCCCCGACAGGACACCTACGAGCAGTACTTC. This codes for CASSLRPRQDTYEQYF.

This chain links TRBV6-1 with TRBJ2-7; 7 nucleotides align to TRBD1. Trimming removed 6 bases from V and 0 bases from J; junction bases left unmatched: 8. The germline CDR1 and CDR2 sequences are MNHNS and SASEGT. The CDR3 length is 15 residues. The CDR3 DNA is TGTGCCAGCAGCTTGGGACAGCATTACTCCTACGAGCAGTACTTC. Protein sequence: CASSLGQHYSYEQYF.